This T cell receptor beta chain is from a study of long-term antiretroviral therapy in people with HIV. Investigators performed immunoSEQ version v3.0 at survey level. Repertoires were generated with immunoSEQ multiplex PCR, while TCRdb's copy carries only in-frame clones and drops some. The table records roughly 33,000 clones, approximately 84% of them present only once. Without exception, participants with HIV were treated in the United States. In germline, CDR1 is MNHEY, CDR2 SVGAGI. Trimming took 2 bases from V and 3 from J, leaving 17 bases between them. The CDR3 is made up of 16 amino acids. This receptor was obtained from a woman between 50 and 59 years old with HIV. The sequencing here drew on unsorted PBMCs, taken 3.1 years after starting antiretroviral therapy. The rearrangement joins TRBV6-5 to TRBJ2-7; D is uncertain. CDR3 sequence: CASSYPFFMAFYEQYF. DNA of the CDR3: TGTGCCAGCAGTTACCCTTTTTTTATGGCCTTCTACGAGCAGTACTTC.